Only a few counts were recorded for the clone carrying this TCR beta chain. What it binds is unknown. The data belong to a study of cytomegalovirus exposure and HLA in healthy donors. Whole-study context: HLA-typed donors contributed 80 million or so unique TCRs, which were held in an early data release.

General study results and limits: Other equally common chains were less clonally expanded than HLA-associated TCR beta chains, a later analysis showed.

A multiplex PCR was run with 60 Vbeta primers and 13 Jbeta primers. This table comes from immunoSEQ multiplex PCR, and its TCRdb copy is limited to in-frame clones, with some not included. The data hold about 110,000 clones, with 80% to 85% observed a single time. V dropped 4 bases and J dropped 0 bases, with 10 bases sitting between them. The CDR3 length is 15 residues. Germline V gene data show CDR1 as LNHDA and CDR2 as SQIVND (reference sequence). The sample consisted of PBMCs. The receptor was derived from a woman aged 60 to 75 in good health and CMV-seropositive. V usage is TRBV19 and J usage is TRBJ1-5, with D maybe TRBD1 (6 bases). CDR3 DNA sequence: TGTGCCAGTAGTAAAGCACAGGGTAGCAATCAGCCCCAGCATTTT. As protein: CASSKAQGSNQPQHF.